A selection of T cell receptor beta chains follows, all from one sample in a study of cytomegalovirus exposure and HLA in healthy donors. This table comes from immunoSEQ multiplex PCR, and its TCRdb copy is limited to in-frame clones, with some not included. The sample consists of 60,000 to 70,000 clones, around 80% of them appearing once. The specimen sequenced was PBMCs. The receptors originated from a woman in her 30s in good health and CMV-seronegative. The CDR3 runs from the conserved cysteine through the conserved F or W. A D gene is named only where the DNA matches it firmly. Only part of the rows carry a size: once, few, many, or a class if the clone is expanded.

TRBV28	TRBJ1-1	once	-	CASSYRNTEAFF	TGTGCCAGCAGCTACAGGAACACTGAAGCTTTCTTT
TRBV5-1	TRBJ2-1	once	-	CASSLATSYNEQFF	TGCGCCAGCAGCTTGGCGACTTCCTACAATGAGCAGTTCTTC
TRBV7-8	TRBJ1-4	-	TRBD1	CASSRLGQVGEKLFF	TGTGCCAGCAGCCGATTGGGACAGGTGGGCGAAAAACTGTTTTTT
TRBV12-5	TRBJ2-1	-	-	CASGRGRLDHYNEQFF	TGTGCTAGTGGGCGAGGAAGGCTAGATCATTACAATGAGCAGTTCTTC
TRBV7-9	TRBJ2-5	-	-	CASSLARYQETQYF	TGTGCCAGCAGCTTAGCGCGGTACCAAGAGACCCAGTACTTC
TRBV4-3	TRBJ2-4	-	-	CASSHPTGSKNIQYF	TGCGCCAGCAGCCACCCTACAGGATCCAAAAACATTCAGTACTTC
TRBV11-2	TRBJ1-1	-	-	CASRRQGTEAFF	TGTGCCAGCAGGCGGCAGGGGACTGAAGCTTTCTTT
TRBV13	TRBJ1-5	once	TRBD1	CASSLTGQGPQPQHF	TGTGCCAGCAGCTTAACCGGACAGGGGCCTCAGCCCCAGCATTTT
TRBV10-3	TRBJ2-1	-	TRBD2	CAISESRGGSYEQFF	TGTGCCATCAGTGAGTCGAGGGGCGGGAGTTATGAGCAGTTCTTC
TRBV4-2	TRBJ2-7	-	-	CASSQGVTYEQYF	TGTGCCAGCAGCCAAGGCGTAACGTACGAGCAGTACTTC
TRBV5-3	TRBJ1-6	-	-	CARSSQGSINSPLHF	TGTGCCAGAAGCTCCCAGGGGTCGATAAATTCACCCCTCCACTTT
TRBV27	TRBJ2-5	-	-	CASSLDYSETQYF	TGTGCCAGCAGTCTGGACTACTCAGAGACCCAGTACTTC